This is a list of T cell receptor beta chains from one sample in a study of T cell responses to AZD1222 COVID-19 vaccine. The protocol was immunoSEQ multiplex PCR, while the TCRdb copy is restricted to in-frame clones and leaves out a portion. The data hold 150,000 or so clones, with roughly nine tenths observed a single time. Material: peripheral blood, obtained 28 days after the second AZD1222 dose. The receptors shown here come from an adult who received the AZD1222 COVID-19 vaccine. Both conserved end residues are part of each CDR3. The D gene is left open where the match is weak. Clone size is stated in some rows and not others, as once, few, many or a class when expanded.

>-|TRBJ2-7|TRBV24-1|TRBD2
TGTGCCACCAGTGATGCTACGACTAGCGGGAGATACGAGCAGTACTTC
CATSDATTSGRYEQYF
>-|TRBJ2-1|TRBV27|TRBD2
TGTGCCAGCAGCCAAAGGGGACTACTAAGCTCCTACAATGAGCAGTTCTTC
CASSQRGLLSSYNEQFF
>-|TRBJ1-6|TRBV21-1|-
TGTGCCAGCAGCGCCCCGCCGGGACCGAATTCACCCCTCCACTTT
CASSAPPGPNSPLHF
>-|TRBJ2-7|TRBV30|-
TGTGCCTGGGGGCCAAGCTCCTACGAGCAGTACTTC
CAWGPSSYEQYF
>-|TRBJ2-6|TRBV15|TRBD1
TGTGCCACCAGCAGACCCGGACAGGGCTCTGGGGCCAACGTCCTGACTTTC
CATSRPGQGSGANVLTF
>-|TRBJ1-5|TRBV28|TRBD1
TGTGCCAGCGGGTCCGGACAGGGAAGGCATCAGCCCCAGCATTTT
CASGSGQGRHQPQHF
>-|TRBJ2-5|TRBV19|TRBD2
TGTGCCAGTAGTGCAGCGGGAGCAGGTTCAGGGACCCAGTACTTC
CASSAAGAGSGTQYF
>once|TRBJ1-2|TRBV4-3|TRBD1
TGCGCCAGCAGCCCGCAGGGGGCAGGCTACACCTTC
CASSPQGAGYTF
>once|TRBJ2-1|TRBV15|-
TGTGCCACCAGCACCCGAAGAAACAAGCAGTTCTTC
CATSTRRNKQFF
>-|TRBJ1-5|TRBV9|TRBD1
TGTGCCAGCAGCCCTGGGGACAGGGAGGGCCAGCCCCAGCATTTT
CASSPGDREGQPQHF
>-|TRBJ2-3|TRBV5-1|-
TGCGCCAGCAGCTTTACTTCAGGGGTTCCCACAGATACGCAGTATTTT
CASSFTSGVPTDTQYF
>-|TRBJ2-1|TRBV30|-
TGTGCCTGGAGTGGGGAGGTTAGTTTCTACAATGAGCAGTTCTTC
CAWSGEVSFYNEQFF
>-|TRBJ1-1|TRBV7-9|-
TGTGCCAGCAGCGACCGGCGGGAAGCTTTCTTT
CASSDRREAFF
>-|TRBJ2-3|TRBV6-5|TRBD2
TGTGCCAGCAGAGCTAGCGGGGGCGATACGCAGTATTTT
CASRASGGDTQYF
>once|TRBJ2-7|TRBV30|TRBD1
TGTGCCTGGACAACGACAGGGCTCACGTCCTACGAGCAGTACTTC
CAWTTTGLTSYEQYF
>-|TRBJ1-5|TRBV7-9|-
TGTGCCAGCAGCCTTGCGGGGTTCGATCAGCCCCAGCATTTT
CASSLAGFDQPQHF
>-|TRBJ2-6|TRBV21-1|-
TGTGCCATGCACAGGGCTAGTTGCGGGTCTGGGGCCAACGTCCTGACTTTC
CAMHRASCGSGANVLTF
>-|TRBJ1-1|TRBV6-5|-
TGTGCCAGCAGCAACACTTTAGGGAACACTGAAGCTTTCTTT
CASSNTLGNTEAFF
>-|TRBJ1-6|TRBV6-4|TRBD1
TGTGCCAGCAGCCCGGGACAGGGAGCTTCACCCCTCCACTTT
CASSPGQGASPLHF
>-|TRBJ1-1|TRBV9|-
TGTGCCAGCAGCCCGAAGACTGAAGCTTTCTTT
CASSPKTEAFF
>-|TRBJ1-1|TRBV3-1/TRBV3-2|TRBD1
TGTGCCAGCAGCCCCAAGAGGACAGGGATTAGGGGAGCTTTCTTT
CASSPKRTGIRGAFF
>once|TRBJ2-5|TRBV3-1/TRBV3-2|TRBD1
TGTGCCAGCAGCCAATCGCCTGACAGGGGAGGAGAGACCCAGTACTTC
CASSQSPDRGGETQYF
>-|TRBJ2-1|TRBV7-3|-
TGTGCCAGCAGCTTACAGGGAAACAATGAGCAGTTCTTC
CASSLQGNNEQFF
>few|TRBJ1-1|TRBV7-9|-
TGTGCCAGCAGCTTGCACCGGGACTGGAACACTGAAGCTTTCTTT
CASSLHRDWNTEAFF
>-|TRBJ2-7|TRBV7-6|-
TGTGCCAGCAGCACTAGAGGGCAGGGGGGACCATCCTACGAGCAGTACTTC
CASSTRGQGGPSYEQYF
>-|TRBJ2-2|TRBV4-3|-
TGCGCCAGCAGCCAAGATATAGCGGAGCGCACCGGGGAGCTGTTTTTT
CASSQDIAERTGELFF
>once|TRBJ1-6|TRBV5-1|TRBD1
TGCGCCAGCAGCAGGACAGGGAGGGATAATTCACCCCTCCACTTT
CASSRTGRDNSPLHF
>-|TRBJ1-1|TRBV27|-
TGTGCCAGCAGTTTAAGGGTTTCCAATCGTCCTCAGGGGAACACTGAAGCTTTCTTT
CASSLRVSNRPQGNTEAFF
>once|TRBJ1-2|TRBV30|-
TGTGCCTGGAGTGTAAACACAGGGTTACGCGGCTACACCTTC
CAWSVNTGLRGYTF
>-|TRBJ1-4|TRBV2|-
TGTGCCAGCACATATGGCCGTGAAAAACTGTTTTTT
CASTYGREKLFF
>-|TRBJ2-2|TRBV6-4|-
TGTGCCAGCACGGCCCAGGGAGACGGCACCGGGGAGCTGTTTTTT
CASTAQGDGTGELFF
>-|TRBJ2-3|TRBV10-3|-
TGTGCCATCAGTGACGGGGGGCCCAGCACAGATACGCAGTATTTT
CAISDGGPSTDTQYF
>-|TRBJ1-2|TRBV7-2|-
TGTGCCAGCAGCTCTCTCAGACTTAACTATGGCTACACCTTC
CASSSLRLNYGYTF
>-|TRBJ2-2|TRBV3-1/TRBV3-2|TRBD2
TGTGCCAGCAGCCAGATTAGCGGGAGTGCCGGGGAGCTGTTTTTT
CASSQISGSAGELFF
>-|TRBJ1-2|TRBV9|TRBD1
TGTGCCAGCAGCGTAGCAGGGGGCTATGGCTACACCTTC
CASSVAGGYGYTF
>-|TRBJ2-5|TRBV6-5|-
TGTGCCAGCACCGACAACGTTGGGGGGCAAGAGACCCAGTACTTC
CASTDNVGGQETQYF
>-|TRBJ2-1|TRBV7-3|TRBD1
TGTGCCAGCACTTTAGGGGGACAGGCCTACAATGAGCAGTTCTTC
CASTLGGQAYNEQFF
>once|TRBJ1-4|TRBV30|TRBD1
TGTGCCTGGAGTGTTGACAGGGATGAAAAACTGTTTTTT
CAWSVDRDEKLFF
>-|TRBJ2-1|TRBV11-3|-
TGTGCCAGCAGCCCCTATCGATCGACCTACAATGAGCAGTTCTTC
CASSPYRSTYNEQFF
>-|TRBJ1-1|TRBV7-2|-
TGTGCCAGCAGCTTAGAATTGGGGCAGGGTGACACTGAAGCTTTCTTT
CASSLELGQGDTEAFF
>-|TRBJ1-1|TRBV18|TRBD1
TGTGCCAGCTCACCTTCCGGGACAGGGGATTCGTGGCGGGACACTGAAGCTTTCTTT
CASSPSGTGDSWRDTEAFF
>-|TRBJ2-7|TRBV15|TRBD1
TGTGCCACCAGCACGACAGGGCAGTCCTACGAGCAGTACTTC
CATSTTGQSYEQYF
>-|TRBJ1-1|TRBV11-3|-
TGTGCCAGCAGCTTCCAGGGGAGAAACACTGAAGCTTTCTTT
CASSFQGRNTEAFF
>-|TRBJ1-6|TRBV7-6|TRBD1
TGTGCCAGCAGCTTGCGGACAGGGGAAAATTCACCCCTCCACTTT
CASSLRTGENSPLHF
>-|TRBJ2-3|TRBV7-2|TRBD2
TGTGCCAGCAGCTCGGGGGGACGCACAGATACGCAGTATTTT
CASSSGGRTDTQYF
>-|TRBJ2-7|TRBV19|TRBD2
TGTGCCAGCTCCTGGGGGGGAACGGCGGTTTACGAGCAGTACTTC
CASSWGGTAVYEQYF
>-|TRBJ2-7|TRBV6-6|-
TGTGCCAGCAGTTACGAAGGTTTATACGAGCAGTACTTC
CASSYEGLYEQYF
>-|TRBJ2-1|TRBV27|TRBD1
TGTGCCAGCAGTCTTGGGACAGGACGTCATGAGCAGTTCTTC
CASSLGTGRHEQFF
>once|TRBJ1-6|TRBV11-2|TRBD1
TGTGCCAGCAGCTCCTTAAAGACAGGGTACGGGCCACCCCTCCACTTT
CASSSLKTGYGPPLHF